The 10 T cell receptor beta chains listed next were all sequenced from one sample in a study of blood T cell repertoires in COVID-19. Generated by immunoSEQ multiplex PCR, the TCRdb table keeps only in-frame clones and is missing some. The table records about 140,000 clones, around 87% of them present only once. The source material was peripheral blood. These receptors originate from a human donor in a cohort sampled during active COVID-19.

This clone was seen only once. V usage is TRBV11-2 and J usage is TRBJ1-6; the match to TRBD1 covers 7 bases. The CDR3 spans 14 residues. CDR1 SGHAT and CDR2 FQNNGV come from the germline V gene. V shed 3 bases and J 7 bases; nucleotides not matched to a gene: 3. The CDR3 spells CASSFRGENSPLHF. The CDR3 DNA reads TGTGCCAGCAGCTTCAGGGGGGAAAATTCACCCCTCCACTTT.

The chain combines TRBV11-1 with TRBJ2-5; 7 nucleotides match TRBD1. Trimming cost V 5 bases and J 5 bases; bases outside gene matches: 8. Germline V lookup: CDR1 SGHAT, CDR2 FQDESV (reference sequence). This CDR3 spans 14 amino acids. Written as DNA, the CDR3 is TGTGCCAGCAGCCGCCAGACAGGGCAGGAGACCCAGTACTTC. It yields the protein CASSRQTGQETQYF.

This chain links TRBV5-5 with TRBJ2-7; D not resolved. CDR3 length equals 15 residues. Trimming removed 0 bases from V and 0 bases from J, with 10 bases in between. Germline V CDR1 and CDR2: SGHKS, YYEKEE (reference sequence). The CDR3 reads CASSLGYGVSYEQYF. CDR3 coding DNA: TGTGCCAGCAGCTTGGGATACGGTGTCTCCTACGAGCAGTACTTC.

The chain combines TRBV5-1 with TRBJ2-7, with 11 nucleotides matching TRBD1. Germline V gene data show CDR1 as SGHRS and CDR2 as YFSETQ. V lost 4 bases to trimming and J lost 3 bases; unmatched junction nucleotides: 3. This CDR3 contains 14 residues. The CDR3 region is CASSAGTGGYEQYF. CDR3 nucleotides: TGCGCCAGCAGCGCCGGGACAGGGGGCTACGAGCAGTACTTC.

The chain uses TRBV18 and TRBJ2-1; tentatively, D is TRBD2 (5 bases). The CDR3 totals 16 residues. In germline, CDR1 is KGHSH, CDR2 LQKENI. Trimming cost V 3 bases and J 4 bases, with 16 bases left between them. CDR3 sequence (DNA): TGTGCCAGCTCACCCCTACCCTTCGGGGAGTACAATGAGCAGTTCTTC. It codes for CASSPLPFGEYNEQFF.

The chain joins TRBV7-2 to TRBJ2-7, with D unclear. CDR1 is SGHTA and CDR2 is FQGNSA in the germline V gene. The CDR3 length is 17 residues. V gave up 5 bases and J gave up 0 bases, with 20 bases separating them. CDR3 residues: CASSPPQVFLASYEQYF. DNA of the CDR3: TGTGCCAGCAGCCCCCCTCAAGTTTTCTTGGCCTCCTACGAGCAGTACTTC.

The chain employs TRBV6-5 and TRBJ1-2; weak D call: TRBD1 (5 bases). V was trimmed by 10 bases and J by 0 bases, leaving 12 bases between them. CDR1 is MNHEY and CDR2 is SVGAGI in the germline V gene. The CDR3 loop spans 13 amino acids. The CDR3 DNA sequence: TGTGCCACCATGGGGGGGACTAACTATGGCTACACCTTC. Its translation: CATMGGTNYGYTF.

The gene calls are TRBV27 and TRBJ1-2, with D perhaps TRBD1 (5 bases). V gave up 6 bases and J gave up 4 bases, with 24 bases separating them. This CDR3 contains 17 residues. Germline assignment: CDR1 MNHEY and CDR2 SMNVEV (reference sequence). The CDR3 nucleotides are TGTGCCAGCAGCGTCCTCGCTGGGGGGGAAAACCCCTATGGCTACACCTTC. It translates to CASSVLAGGENPYGYTF.

This clone has only one observation. The chain links TRBV6-5 to TRBJ2-5, with D hard to call. Trimming took off 6 bases at V and 1 base at J, with 9 bases between the two ends. This CDR3 is built from 13 residues. Looked up from germline, CDR1 is MNHEY and CDR2 is SVGAGI. The CDR3 loop reads CASRQFGQETQYF. As DNA, the CDR3 is TGTGCCAGCAGACAGTTTGGCCAAGAGACCCAGTACTTC.

Concerning this clone: The junction shows a germline mismatch at one end, possibly a read error. The chain has TRBV18 and TRBJ2-3; TRBD2 is a possible D gene (6 bases). The CDR3 runs to 15 residues. Germline V gene data show CDR1 as KGHSH and CDR2 as LQKENI. The CDR3 DNA follows: TGTGCCAGCTCAACACCCGGGACTCCGTTGGGTACGCAGTATTTT. This encodes CASSTPGTPLGTQYF.